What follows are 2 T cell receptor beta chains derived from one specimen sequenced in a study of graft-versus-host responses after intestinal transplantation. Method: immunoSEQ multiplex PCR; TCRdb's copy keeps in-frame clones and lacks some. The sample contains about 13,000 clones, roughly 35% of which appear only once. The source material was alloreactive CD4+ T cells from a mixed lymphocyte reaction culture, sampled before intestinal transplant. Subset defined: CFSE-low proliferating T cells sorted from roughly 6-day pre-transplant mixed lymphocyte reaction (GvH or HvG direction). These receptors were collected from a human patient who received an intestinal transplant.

This CDR3 reads CASSLGYTDTQYF. CDR3 DNA sequence: TGTGCCAGCAGCTTAGGTTACACAGATACGCAGTATTTT. The chain is built from TRBV7-2 and TRBJ2-3; no clear D. CDR1 is SGHTA, CDR2 FQGNSA, per germline. V was pared by 1 base and J by 2 bases, with 4 bases between. The CDR3 has 13 residues.

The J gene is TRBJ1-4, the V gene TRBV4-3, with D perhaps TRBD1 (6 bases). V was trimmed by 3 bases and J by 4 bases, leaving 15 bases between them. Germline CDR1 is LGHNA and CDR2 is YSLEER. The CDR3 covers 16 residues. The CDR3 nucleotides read TGCGCCAGCAGCCAGGGAATAGACAGGATTAATGAAAAACTGTTTTTT. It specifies CASSQGIDRINEKLFF.